Ten or more counts support the clone carrying this TCR beta chain. Its antigen is as yet unknown. This specimen comes from a study of T-cell reconstitution after alpha-beta-depleted transplantation in children. Study observations and caveats: Elevated TCRbeta diversity at day 60 was traced, in some patients, to surviving recipient T cells and thymic progenitors. Diversity and T-cell counts at one year after transplant derived mostly from new T cells.

This CDR3 spans 14 amino acids. Germline values: CDR1 LGHDT, CDR2 YNNKEL (reference sequence). Trimming at V came to 2 bases and at J to 7 bases, leaving 5 bases not matched to a gene. Preparing the TCRbeta library involved the use of unique molecular identifiers. TCRdb re-called the PCR reads through MiXCR, storing one row per CDR3 protein. Of under 850,000 distinct CDR3 sequences listed, around 13% were seen once; the top ten hold about 0.79%. The gene calls are TRBV3-1 and TRBJ2-1, with 7 bases fitting TRBD2. Material: PBMCs, obtained before TCRalphabeta/CD19-depleted stem cell transplant. The source is a girl aged 2 to 10 with congenital amegakaryocytic thrombocytopenia, due to receive a stem cell transplant. CDR3 sequence (DNA): TGTGCCAGCAGCCAACTAGCGGACTCGAATGAGCAGTTCTTC. Protein product: CASSQLADSNEQFF.